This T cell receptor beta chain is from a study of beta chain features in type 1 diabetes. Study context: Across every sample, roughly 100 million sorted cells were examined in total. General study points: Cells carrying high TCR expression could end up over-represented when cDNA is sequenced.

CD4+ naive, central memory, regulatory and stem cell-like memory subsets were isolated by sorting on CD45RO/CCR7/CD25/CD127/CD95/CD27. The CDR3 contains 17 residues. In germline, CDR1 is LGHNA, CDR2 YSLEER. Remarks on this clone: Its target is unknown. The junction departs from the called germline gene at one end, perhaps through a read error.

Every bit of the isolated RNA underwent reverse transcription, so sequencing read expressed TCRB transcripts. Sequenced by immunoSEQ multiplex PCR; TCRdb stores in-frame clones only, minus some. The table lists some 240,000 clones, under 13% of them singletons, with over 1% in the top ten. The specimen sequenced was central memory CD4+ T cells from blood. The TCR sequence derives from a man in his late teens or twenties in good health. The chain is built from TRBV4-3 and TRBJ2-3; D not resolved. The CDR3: CAISQVHGRTSTDTQYF. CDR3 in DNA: TGCGCCATCAGCCAAGTTCATGGCAGAACTAGCACAGATACGCAGTATTTT.